The next 8 T cell receptor beta chains were all read from a single sample in a study of CD8+ T cells in alopecia areata. The authors extracted RNA and reverse transcribed it into cDNA as the sequencing template. TCRdb's copy holds only in-frame clones and misses some; the assay was immunoSEQ multiplex PCR. The sample has 110,000 to 150,000 clones; around 58% are singletons. The sample consisted of CD4+ T cells sorted from blood, taken at week 0. The origin of the receptors is a human donor with alopecia areata.

This sequence joins TRBV5-4 and TRBJ1-2, with 9 bases lining up with TRBD1. The J segment lost 8 bases and the V segment lost 0 bases, leaving 5 bases of the junction unmatched. This CDR3 comprises 14 residues. The germline V gene encodes CDR1 SGHNT and CDR2 YYREEE (reference sequence). CDR3 nucleotides: TGTGCCAGCAGCTTGGTGGGGACAGGGAGAGGCTACACCTTC. Translation gives CASSLVGTGRGYTF.

This rearrangement joins TRBV30 to TRBJ1-2; no firm D call. The germline CDR1 and CDR2 sequences are GTSNPN and SVGIG (reference sequence). The CDR3 consists of 13 residues. The ends were cut back, 4 bases at V and 5 bases at J, with 14 bases in the middle. For the CDR3, the DNA is TGTGCCTGGAATAGCGTCGGACCTTATGGCTACACCTTC. Its translation is CAWNSVGPYGYTF.

V and J are TRBV5-6 and TRBJ1-3, with TRBD1 identical over 7 bases. CDR3 length: 17 residues. In germline, CDR1 is SGHDT, CDR2 YYEEEE. J was trimmed by 4 bases and V by 1 base; bases with no gene match: 11. The CDR3 DNA reads as TGTGCCAGCAGCTTGCTCGCTAGGACAGGCCTCGGAAACACCATATATTTT. Amino acid sequence: CASSLLARTGLGNTIYF. The variable domain in full, completed from reference TRBV5-6 and TRBJ1-3, reads DAGVTQSPTHLIKTRGQQVTLRCSPKSGHDTVSWYQQALGQGPQFIFQYYEEEERQRGNFPDRFSGHQFPNYSSELNVNALLLGDSALYLCASSLLARTGLGNTIYFGEGSWLTVV.

In its sample, this clone was seen once. The chain employs TRBV7-8 and TRBJ2-1; possibly TRBD1 for D (6 bases). V was shortened by 5 bases and J by 5 bases, with 13 bases between the two germline ends. The CDR3 is 14 residues long. Germline assignment: CDR1 SGHVS and CDR2 FQNEAQ. CDR3 sequence (DNA): TGTGCCAGCAGCGCATTAACAGGGAACAATGAGCAGTTCTTC. Its protein product is CASSALTGNNEQFF.

The chain employs TRBV30 and TRBJ2-7; D gene uncertain. In germline, CDR1 is GTSNPN, CDR2 SVGIG (reference sequence). This CDR3 contains 11 residues. Trimming left V 2 bases short and J 4 bases short, with 6 bases between. The CDR3 nucleotides are TGTGCCTGGAGTAAAGGGTACGAGCAGTACTTC. Amino acid sequence: CAWSKGYEQYF.

This clone occurred a few times. The rearrangement uses TRBV4-3 and TRBJ1-4; D is possibly TRBD1 (5 bases). This CDR3 spans 14 amino acids. Germline V gene lookup returns CDR1 LGHNA and CDR2 YSLEER. With 1 base removed from V and 6 bases from J, the gap between germline ends came to 9 bases. The DNA of the CDR3 is TGCGCCAGCAGCCAAGCAGGGAGGGATGAAAAACTGTTTTTT. Protein product: CASSQAGRDEKLFF.

The V gene is TRBV5-1, the J gene TRBJ2-4, with D possibly matching TRBD2 (6 bases). Germline V gene lookup returns CDR1 SGHRS and CDR2 YFSETQ. Trimming stripped 1 base from V and 7 bases from J, with 12 bases between. CDR3 length: 14 residues. The CDR3 DNA sequence: TGCGCCAGCAGCTTGTCTTCGGCGGGGAACATTCAGTACTTC. Translating gives CASSLSSAGNIQYF.

The V call is TRBV25-1, the J call TRBJ1-2; the D is unclear. V lost 2 bases to trimming and J lost 8 bases, with 9 bases between them. The CDR3 runs to 12 residues. Per the germline V gene, CDR1 is MGHDK and CDR2 is SYGVNS. CDR3 residues: CASSERLRGYTF. CDR3 DNA: TGTGCCAGCAGTGAACGGCTACGGGGCTACACCTTC.